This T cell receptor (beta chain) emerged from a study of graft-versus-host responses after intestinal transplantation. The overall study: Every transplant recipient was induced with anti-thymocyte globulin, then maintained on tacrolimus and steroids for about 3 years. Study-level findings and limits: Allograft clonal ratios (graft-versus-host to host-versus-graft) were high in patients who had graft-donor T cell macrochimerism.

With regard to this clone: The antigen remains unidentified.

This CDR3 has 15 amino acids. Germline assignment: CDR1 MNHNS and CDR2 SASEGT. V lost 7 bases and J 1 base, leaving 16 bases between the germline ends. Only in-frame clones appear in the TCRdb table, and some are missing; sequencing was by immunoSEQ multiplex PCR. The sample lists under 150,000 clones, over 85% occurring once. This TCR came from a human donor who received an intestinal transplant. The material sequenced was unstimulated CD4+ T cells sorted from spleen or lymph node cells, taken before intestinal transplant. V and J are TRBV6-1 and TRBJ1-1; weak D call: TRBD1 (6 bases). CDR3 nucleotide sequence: TGTGCCAGCACCCCAGTTGGACAGAAGAACACTGAAGCTTTCTTT. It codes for CASTPVGQKNTEAFF.